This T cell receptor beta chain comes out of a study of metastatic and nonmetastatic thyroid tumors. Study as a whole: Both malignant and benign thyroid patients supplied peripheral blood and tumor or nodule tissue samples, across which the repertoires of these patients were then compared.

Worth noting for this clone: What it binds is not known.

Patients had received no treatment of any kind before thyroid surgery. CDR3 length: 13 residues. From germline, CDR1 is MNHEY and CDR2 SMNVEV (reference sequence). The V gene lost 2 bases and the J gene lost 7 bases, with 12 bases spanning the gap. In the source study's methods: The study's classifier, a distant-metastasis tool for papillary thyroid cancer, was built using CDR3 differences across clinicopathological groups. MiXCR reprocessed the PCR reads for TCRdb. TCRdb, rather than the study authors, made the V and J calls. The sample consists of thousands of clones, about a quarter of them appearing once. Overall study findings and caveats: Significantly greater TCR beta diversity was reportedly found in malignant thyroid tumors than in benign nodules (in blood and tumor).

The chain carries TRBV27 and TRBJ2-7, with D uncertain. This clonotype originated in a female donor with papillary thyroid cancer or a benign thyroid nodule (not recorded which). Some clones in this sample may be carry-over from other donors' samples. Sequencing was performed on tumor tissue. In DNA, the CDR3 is TGTGCCAGCAGTTTACAGGCGTTAGCTGAGCAGTACTTC. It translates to CASSLQALAEQYF.